A single sample gave rise to the 12 T cell receptor beta chains below, sequenced in a study of cytomegalovirus exposure and HLA in healthy donors. Here immunoSEQ multiplex PCR was the method, and the copy in TCRdb shows in-frame clones only, minus some. The sample comprises roughly 240,000 clones, roughly 89% of which are singletons, and about 3% rests with the top ten. The sequencing sample was made of PBMCs. The receptor set was obtained from a man in his late teens or twenties in good health and CMV-seronegative.

The V and J genes are TRBV14 and TRBJ2-1; 12 bases agree with TRBD2. CDR3 length: 12 residues. J lost 15 bases, V lost 4 bases, and 4 bases had no gene match. Germline CDR1 and CDR2: SGHDN and FVKESK. The CDR3 region has the DNA TGTGCCAGCAGCCGGGGACTAGCGGGTCTGTTCTTC. It yields the protein CASSRGLAGLFF.

This chain connects TRBV2 to TRBJ2-1, with 7 bases identical to TRBD1. J was trimmed by 0 bases and V by 5 bases; bases with no gene match: 10. From germline, CDR1 is SNHLY and CDR2 FYNNEI. The CDR3 loop spans 17 amino acids. The CDR3 DNA sequence: TGTGCCAGCAGTAGAGAAAGGGGGCTTAGCTCCTACAATGAGCAGTTCTTC. It specifies CASSRERGLSSYNEQFF.

The chain links TRBV20-1 to TRBJ2-7, with D uncertain. The V end lost 0 bases, the J end lost 5 bases, and 5 bases lay between the germline ends. Germline CDR1 DFQATT, CDR2 SNEGSKA (reference sequence). The CDR3 runs 11 residues. CDR3 sequence (DNA): TGCAGTGCTAGAGATCCCAACGAGCAGTACTTC. Its translation: CSARDPNEQYF.

J is TRBJ2-7 and V is TRBV28; a weak D match, TRBD2 (5 bases). With 2 bases removed from V and 4 bases from J, the gap between germline ends came to 15 bases. The CDR3 consists of 15 residues. Germline assignment: CDR1 MDHEN and CDR2 SYDVKM. CDR3 protein: CASSLRKRATYEQYF. The CDR3 DNA follows: TGTGCCAGCAGTTTAAGGAAGAGGGCCACTTACGAGCAGTACTTC.

V and J are TRBV5-4 and TRBJ2-7; 7 bases are shared with TRBD1. The ends lost 4 bases at V and 4 bases at J; junction bases unmatched: 5. CDR1 and CDR2 (germline): SGHNT, YYREEE (reference sequence). This CDR3 has 13 residues. In nucleotides, the CDR3 is TGTGCCAGCAGCATGGGACAGACTTACGAGCAGTACTTC. The encoded protein is CASSMGQTYEQYF.

The chain links TRBV28 to TRBJ2-7, with 7 bases that match TRBD1. CDR3 length equals 14 residues. The germline CDR1 and CDR2 sequences are MDHEN and SYDVKM. The trim removed 3 bases at V and 2 bases at J, leaving 4 bases unmatched. The CDR3 protein is CASSLGTETYEQYF. DNA of the CDR3: TGTGCCAGCAGTTTGGGGACAGAAACCTACGAGCAGTACTTC.

A word on this clone: At the DNA level, this CDR3 is encoded by other sequences in the same sample as well. The V call is TRBV7-2, the J call TRBJ1-5; D is unclear. V was shortened by 1 base and J by 7 bases, with 5 bases between the two germline ends. There are 12 residues in the CDR3. The V gene's germline CDR1 is SGHTA and CDR2 FQGNSA. The CDR3 spells CASSLVGQPQHF. The CDR3 nucleotides read TGTGCCAGCAGCTTAGTCGGGCAGCCCCAGCATTTT. Complete variable domain (other parts from reference TRBV7-2 and TRBJ1-5): GAGVSQSPSNKVTEKGKDVELRCDPISGHTALYWYRQSLGQGLEFLIYFQGNSAPDKSGLPSDRFSAERTGGSVSTLTIQRTQQEDSAVYLCASSLVGQPQHFGDGTRLSIL.

The CDR3 spells CASSLEGQGRITQYF. CDR3 nucleotides: TGTGCCAGCAGCTTAGAGGGACAGGGGCGAATTACGCAGTATTTT. V is TRBV7-9 and J is TRBJ2-3, with 10 bases matching TRBD1. V lost 1 base, J lost 8 bases, and 6 bases stayed unmatched. Germline V gene sequence: CDR1 SEHNR, CDR2 FQNEAQ (reference sequence). The CDR3 contains 15 residues.

The chain is built from TRBV7-2 and TRBJ2-2; 10 bases are a match to TRBD2. The germline V gene has CDR1 SGHTA and CDR2 FQGNSA. The ends lost 5 bases at V and 1 base at J; junction bases unmatched: 4. There are 16 residues in the CDR3. CDR3 nucleotides: TGTGCCAGCAGCCCAAGACTAGCGGGGAACACCGGGGAGCTGTTTTTT. This codes for CASSPRLAGNTGELFF.

V gene TRBV7-6 combines with J gene TRBJ2-2; the match to TRBD2 covers 12 bases. The CDR3 is 18 residues long. The germline V gene encodes CDR1 SGHVS and CDR2 FNYEAQ. J lost 0 bases, V lost 5 bases, and 7 bases had no gene match. The CDR3 here is CASSRTSGGPANTGELFF. The CDR3 DNA reads as TGTGCCAGCAGCCGTACTAGCGGGGGGCCAGCGAACACCGGGGAGCTGTTTTTT. The full variable domain, with the rest looked up from reference TRBV7-6 and TRBJ2-2, is GAGVSQSPRYKVTKRGQDVALRCDPISGHVSLYWYRQALGQGPEFLTYFNYEAQQDKSGLPNDRFSAERPEGSISTLTIQRTEQRDSAMYRCASSRTSGGPANTGELFFGEGSRLTVL.

This clone was seen a handful of times. This chain uses TRBV5-1 with TRBJ2-5; 11 bases fit TRBD2. This CDR3 comprises 18 residues. Germline CDR1 is SGHRS and CDR2 is YFSETQ. The V segment lost 5 bases and the J segment 1 base; nucleotides outside the gene matches: 13. CDR3 loop: CASRPAGGTSGLQETQYF. The CDR3 region has the DNA TGCGCCAGCAGACCTGCTGGGGGGACTAGCGGCCTCCAAGAGACCCAGTACTTC.

This rearrangement joins TRBV25-1 to TRBJ2-2, with 7 bases fitting TRBD1. The CDR3 extends over 17 amino acids. From germline, CDR1 is MGHDK and CDR2 SYGVNS. Trimming at V came to 8 bases and at J to 4 bases, leaving 16 bases not matched to a gene. CDR3 DNA sequence: TGTGCCAGCGACAGTTCCCGTCAGGGGGATATCACCGGGGAGCTGTTTTTT. Its translation: CASDSSRQGDITGELFF.